These 20 T cell receptor beta chains originate from one sample sequenced in a study of blood T cell repertoires in COVID-19. Here immunoSEQ multiplex PCR was the method, and the copy in TCRdb shows in-frame clones only, minus some. Here the sample spans 150,000 to 200,000 clones, roughly 85% being singletons. Sequenced sample: peripheral blood. The receptors were sampled from a man aged 60 to 69 with acute or convalescent COVID-19.

The sample holds a few counts of this clone. J is TRBJ2-1 and V is TRBV7-2; tentative D call: TRBD1 (6 bases). Germline lookup yields CDR1 SGHTA and CDR2 FQGNSA. V shed 5 bases and J shed 5 bases, with 19 bases lying between them. The CDR3 consists of 16 residues. This CDR3 reads CASSQGLWANNNEQFF. CDR3 bases: TGTGCCAGCAGCCAGGGGTTGTGGGCCAACAACAATGAGCAGTTCTTC.

This chain joins TRBV5-4 and TRBJ2-3; unclear D gene. Between the trimmed V and J ends, which lost 4 bases and 0 bases, there was a span of 15 bases. The CDR3 consists of 16 residues. Germline V gives CDR1 SGHNT, CDR2 YYREEE (reference sequence). DNA of the CDR3: TGTGCCAGCAGCCCCGCCGGTTTAGCTAGCACAGATACGCAGTATTTT. Translating it yields CASSPAGLASTDTQYF.

The chain recombines TRBV19 with TRBJ2-2, with 9 positions matching TRBD2. The germline CDR1 and CDR2 sequences are LNHDA and SQIVND (reference sequence). The CDR3 is 17 amino acids. V was pared by 3 bases and J by 0 bases, with 5 bases of the junction left unmatched. CDR3 sequence reads: CASSIGTSRTNTGELFF. In DNA form, the CDR3 reads TGTGCCAGTAGTATCGGGACTAGCCGAACGAACACCGGGGAGCTGTTTTTT.

This chain links TRBV28 with TRBJ2-7; 9 nucleotides match TRBD1. CDR1 MDHEN and CDR2 SYDVKM come from the germline V gene. V was pared by 7 bases and J by 3 bases, with 7 bases of the junction left unmatched. The CDR3 has 14 amino acids. Here the CDR3 DNA reads TGTGCCAGCACCAGGGACAGGGACGACTACGAGCAGTACTTC. It encodes CASTRDRDDYEQYF.

A few counts support this clone. V is TRBV23-1 and J is TRBJ1-5; D is unresolved. TRBV23-1 carries the ORF label, with uncertain function. The CDR3 sequence is 13 residues long. The V end lost 2 bases, the J end lost 5 bases, and 7 bases lay between the germline ends. The CDR3: CASSQPLYQPQHF. Written as DNA, the CDR3 is TGCGCCAGCAGTCAACCACTTTATCAGCCCCAGCATTTT.

This CDR3 is CASSPRDTSRGNTIYF. DNA of the CDR3: TGCGCCAGCAGCCCCAGGGACACCTCAAGAGGAAACACCATATATTTT. The chain has TRBV4-1 and TRBJ1-3; tentative D call: TRBD1 (6 bases). Germline-derived CDR1 and CDR2 are MGHRA and YSYEKL. The CDR3 is 16 amino acids. V was clipped by 4 bases and J by 4 bases, with 17 bases between them.

The rearrangement joins TRBV28 to TRBJ1-2; no clear D. Germline V lookup: CDR1 MDHEN, CDR2 SYDVKM. The CDR3 contains 11 residues. The V gene lost 3 bases and the J gene lost 6 bases, with 5 bases spanning the gap. The CDR3 DNA reads as TGTGCCAGCAGTTTCGTCCATGGCTACACCTTC. Amino acids: CASSFVHGYTF.

The genes are TRBV25-1 and TRBJ2-7; 11 positions match TRBD1. CDR1 is MGHDK and CDR2 is SYGVNS in the germline V gene. The ends lost 2 bases at V and 4 bases at J; junction bases unmatched: 4. The CDR3 runs to 15 residues. The CDR3 DNA reads TGTGCCAGCAGTGAACCGGGGACAGGGGGGTACGAGCAGTACTTC. The encoded protein is CASSEPGTGGYEQYF.

This chain connects TRBV5-8 to TRBJ2-3; D is possibly TRBD1 (6 bases). This CDR3 comprises 15 residues. V gave up 2 bases and J gave up 0 bases, with 10 bases separating them. The V gene's germline CDR1 is SGHTS and CDR2 YDEGEE. In DNA form, the CDR3 reads TGTGCCAGCAGCTTCAGGGGAGAGAGCACAGATACGCAGTATTTT. As protein: CASSFRGESTDTQYF.

The chain links TRBV30 to TRBJ1-2; 7 bases are a match to TRBD1. CDR1 is GTSNPN and CDR2 is SVGIG in the germline V gene (reference sequence). Trimming removed 5 bases from V and 4 bases from J; junction bases left unmatched: 7. This CDR3 comprises 13 residues. CDR3 in DNA: TGTGCCTGGGGGGGGACAGCAGGCTATGGCTACACCTTC. It is translated as CAWGGTAGYGYTF.

This chain connects TRBV3-1 (or the pseudogene TRBV3-2) to TRBJ2-7; 8 nucleotides agree with TRBD2. Losses at the gene ends were 1 base for V and 1 base for J; bases not matched to a gene: 9. This CDR3 is built from 17 residues. From germline, CDR1 is LGHDT and CDR2 YNNKEL (reference sequence). CDR3 residues: CASSQADGSGISYEQYF. CDR3 nucleotide sequence: TGTGCCAGCAGCCAAGCTGATGGTAGCGGGATTTCCTACGAGCAGTACTTC.

The chain combines TRBV5-6 with TRBJ2-1; the D gene is possibly TRBD1 (7 bases). CDR3 length equals 16 residues. Germline CDR1 and CDR2: SGHDT and YYEEEE. Trimming left V 5 bases short and J 1 base short, with 16 bases between. Written as DNA, the CDR3 is TGTGCCAGCAGATATGGTCAGGGGGGTTCCTACAATGAGCAGTTCTTC. Residues: CASRYGQGGSYNEQFF.

V usage is TRBV24-1 and J usage is TRBJ2-1; 7 bases are a match to TRBD2. In germline, CDR1 is KGHDR, CDR2 SFDVKD. Trimming cost V 3 bases and J 4 bases; bases outside gene matches: 8. The CDR3 is 16 amino acids. DNA for the CDR3: TGTGCCACCAGTGATCCTGTTGGAGCGGGGTACAATGAGCAGTTCTTC. It yields the protein CATSDPVGAGYNEQFF.

Here the CDR3 reads CASSLRGYEQFF. The DNA of the CDR3 is TGTGCCAGCAGCCTCAGGGGATATGAGCAGTTCTTC. The gene calls are TRBV6-5 and TRBJ2-1; possibly TRBD1 for D (6 bases). The CDR3 runs to 12 residues. CDR1 is MNHEY and CDR2 is SVGAGI in the germline V gene. V lost 6 bases and J lost 8, with 11 bases in between.

The chain employs TRBV5-1 and TRBJ2-1; D might be TRBD2 (5 bases). V was trimmed by 1 base and J by 0 bases, leaving 8 bases between them. From germline, CDR1 is SGHRS and CDR2 YFSETQ. This CDR3 comprises 15 residues. The CDR3: CASSLLGSSYNEQFF. CDR3 nucleotides: TGCGCCAGCAGCTTGTTGGGGAGCTCCTACAATGAGCAGTTCTTC.

This rearrangement joins TRBV28 to TRBJ1-1; 7 nucleotides agree with TRBD1. In germline, CDR1 is MDHEN, CDR2 SYDVKM. V trimming: 6 bases; J trimming: 7 bases; junction bases outside the gene matches: 5. This CDR3 has 12 amino acids. CDR3 coding DNA: TGTGCCAGCAGCCTGGACAGGAGTGAAGCTTTCTTT. It translates to CASSLDRSEAFF.

The J gene is TRBJ2-7, the V gene TRBV18, with D possibly matching TRBD1 (5 bases). Looked up from germline, CDR1 is KGHSH and CDR2 is LQKENI. CDR3 length: 15 amino acids. Trimming shortened V by 4 bases and J by 0 bases, and 13 bases separated the two germline ends. CDR3: CASSLGPGSSYEQYF. CDR3 in DNA: TGTGCCAGCTCACTGGGGCCGGGTAGCTCCTACGAGCAGTACTTC.

V usage is TRBV6-6 and J usage is TRBJ1-2; 7 bases align to TRBD1. Trimming cost V 6 bases and J 0 bases; bases outside gene matches: 7. The germline V gene encodes CDR1 MNHNY and CDR2 SVGAGI (reference sequence). The CDR3 loop spans 15 amino acids. In nucleotides, the CDR3 is TGTGCCAGCAGCGGTGGGACAGCGACTAACTATGGCTACACCTTC. This translates into CASSGGTATNYGYTF.

The CDR3 loop reads CARGLRLYEQYF. In nucleotides, the CDR3 is TGTGCCAGGGGGCTCAGACTCTACGAGCAGTACTTC. The chain recombines TRBV19 with TRBJ2-7; D might be TRBD1 (5 bases). Germline CDR1 is LNHDA and CDR2 is SQIVND (reference sequence). V lost 9 bases to trimming and J lost 3 bases, with 12 bases between them. CDR3 length equals 12 residues.

The chain carries TRBV6-6 and TRBJ1-2; TRBD1 matches at 7 bases. J lost 2 bases, V lost 4 bases, and 7 bases had no gene match. The V gene's germline CDR1 is MNHNY and CDR2 SVGAGI (reference sequence). CDR3 length: 15 residues. CDR3 region: CASSFTRGSNYGYTF. DNA for the CDR3: TGTGCCAGCAGTTTTACCAGGGGGTCGAACTATGGCTACACCTTC.